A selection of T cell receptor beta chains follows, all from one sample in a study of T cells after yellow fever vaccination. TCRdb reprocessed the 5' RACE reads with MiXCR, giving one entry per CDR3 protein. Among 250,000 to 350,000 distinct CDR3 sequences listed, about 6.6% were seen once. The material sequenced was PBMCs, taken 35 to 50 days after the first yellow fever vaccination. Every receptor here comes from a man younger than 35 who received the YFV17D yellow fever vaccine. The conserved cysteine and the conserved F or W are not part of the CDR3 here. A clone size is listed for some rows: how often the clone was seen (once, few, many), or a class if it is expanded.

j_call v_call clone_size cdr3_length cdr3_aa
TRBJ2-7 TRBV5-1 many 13 ASSLEVAGGYEQY
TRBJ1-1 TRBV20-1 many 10 SARGDRIEAF
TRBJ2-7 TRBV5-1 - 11 ASSFGRGYEQY
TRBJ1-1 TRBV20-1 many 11 SARDEGGLSTF
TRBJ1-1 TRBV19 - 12 ASSQRGLNTEAF
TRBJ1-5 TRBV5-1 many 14 ASSLWPGEDNQPQH
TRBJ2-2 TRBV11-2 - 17 ASSHRRLAGSLWTGELF
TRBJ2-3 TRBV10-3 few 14 ATATTLERSTDTQY
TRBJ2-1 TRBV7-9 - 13 ASSSSDRVGDEQF
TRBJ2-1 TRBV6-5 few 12 ASSSNRFYNEQF
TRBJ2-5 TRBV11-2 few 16 ASSPQGRLAVLQETQY
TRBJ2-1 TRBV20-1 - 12 SADMGFSYNEQF
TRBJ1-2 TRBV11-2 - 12 ASSPALVDYGYT
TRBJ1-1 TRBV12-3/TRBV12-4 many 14 ASSPTTGGAYTEAF
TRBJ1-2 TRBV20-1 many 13 SARRTGALSYGYT
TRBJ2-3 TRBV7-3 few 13 ASSLQGTGTDTQY
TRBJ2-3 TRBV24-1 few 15 ATSDLDRDPSTDTQY
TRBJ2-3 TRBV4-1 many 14 ASSPRTGGSTDTQY
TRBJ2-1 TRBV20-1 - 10 SARGGAREQF
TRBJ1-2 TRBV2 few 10 ASIAGFRGYT
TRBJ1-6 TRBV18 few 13 ASSDGTGAASPLH
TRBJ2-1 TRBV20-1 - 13 STSQTSGGMNEPF
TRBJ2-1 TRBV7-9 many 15 ASSPPPRAVSYNEQF
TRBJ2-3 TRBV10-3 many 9 ATGLGDTQY
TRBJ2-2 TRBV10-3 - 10 AIRPGTGELF
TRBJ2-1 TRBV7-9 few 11 ASSPRGKNEQF
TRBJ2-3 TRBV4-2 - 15 ASSQDGLAGERHTQY
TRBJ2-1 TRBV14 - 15 ASSPRGSGASYNEQF
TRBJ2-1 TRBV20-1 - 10 SARLRGNEQF
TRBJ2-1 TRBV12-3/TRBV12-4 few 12 ATAPRESYNEQF
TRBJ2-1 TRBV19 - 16 ASSLKDPTWSSYNEQF
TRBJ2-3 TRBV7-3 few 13 ASSLMSGGADTQY